One sample yielded the 21 T cell receptor beta chains listed below, sequenced in a study of blood T cell repertoires in COVID-19. Generated by immunoSEQ multiplex PCR, the TCRdb table keeps only in-frame clones and is missing some. The sample shows 250,000 to 300,000 clones, 80% to 85% of them seen only once. The sequencing sample was made of PBMCs or T cells enriched from blood (not recorded which). Receptor source: a man aged 40-55 years who had been exposed to COVID-19.

This sequence joins TRBV2 and TRBJ1-4; the D gene is possibly TRBD1 (6 bases). Trimming shortened V by 6 bases and J by 7 bases, and 18 bases separated the two germline ends. CDR3 length: 15 amino acids. Germline CDR1 is SNHLY and CDR2 is FYNNEI. Here the CDR3 reads CASSEQGMASEKLFF. The CDR3 nucleotides read TGTGCCAGCAGCGAACAGGGTATGGCGAGTGAAAAACTGTTTTTT.

The gene calls are TRBV12-3 or TRBV12-4 and TRBJ1-1; D might be TRBD1 (5 bases). V dropped 3 bases and J dropped 11 bases, with 16 bases sitting between them. The CDR3 spans 13 residues. The CDR3 is CASSFAQGIIAFF. CDR3 DNA sequence: TGTGCCAGCAGTTTCGCGCAGGGTATTATTGCTTTCTTT.

The chain is built from TRBV18 and TRBJ2-1; 13 nucleotides agree with TRBD2. V trimming: 6 bases; J trimming: 9 bases; junction bases outside the gene matches: 5. The CDR3 is made up of 14 amino acids. From germline, CDR1 is KGHSH and CDR2 LQKENI. CDR3 sequence reads: CASSGLAGVIEQFF. In nucleotides, the CDR3 is TGTGCCAGCTCCGGACTAGCGGGAGTAATTGAGCAGTTCTTC.

The chain couples TRBV27 to TRBJ2-1; 10 bases agree with TRBD2. V shed 3 bases and J 7 bases; nucleotides not matched to a gene: 6. The CDR3 length is 15 residues. Germline V lookup: CDR1 MNHEY, CDR2 SMNVEV (reference sequence). CDR3 residues: CASSFGLAGANEQFF. DNA of the CDR3: TGTGCCAGCAGTTTCGGCCTAGCGGGAGCGAATGAGCAGTTCTTC.

J is TRBJ2-5 and V is TRBV2; D is perhaps TRBD2 (5 bases). The length of the CDR3 is 12 residues. From germline, CDR1 is SNHLY and CDR2 FYNNEI. V lost 11 bases, J lost 1 base, and 11 bases lay in between. In DNA, the CDR3 is TGTGCCGGAGGACGGGGCCAAGAGACCCAGTACTTC. It specifies CAGGRGQETQYF. The variable domain in full, completed from reference TRBV2 and TRBJ2-5, reads EPEVTQTPSHQVTQMGQEVILRCVPISNHLYFYWYRQILGQKVEFLVSFYNNEISEKSEIFDDQFSVERPDGSNFTLKIRSTKLEDSAMYFCAGGRGQETQYFGPGTRLLVL.

V is TRBV14 and J is TRBJ2-3; D gene uncertain. CDR3 length equals 13 residues. Trimming removed 0 bases from V and 3 bases from J, with 4 bases in between. CDR1 is SGHDN, CDR2 FVKESK, per germline. CDR3 residues: CASSQDQTDTQYF. The DNA of the CDR3 is TGTGCCAGCAGCCAAGATCAGACAGATACGCAGTATTTT.

The chain links TRBV19 to TRBJ2-5, with a tentative D call TRBD1 (6 bases). Trimming shortened V by 2 bases and J by 1 base, and 8 bases separated the two germline ends. Germline V gene data show CDR1 as LNHDA and CDR2 as SQIVND (reference sequence). This CDR3 comprises 14 residues. CDR3 sequence reads: CASSIQGTQETQYF. As DNA, the CDR3 is TGTGCCAGTAGTATACAGGGGACCCAAGAGACCCAGTACTTC. Based on the CDR3 plus reference TRBV19 and TRBJ2-5, the full variable domain is DGGITQSPKYLFRKEGQNVTLSCEQNLNHDAMYWYRQDPGQGLRLIYYSQIVNDFQKGDIAEGYSVSREKKESFPLTVTSAQKNPTAFYLCASSIQGTQETQYFGPGTRLLVL.

The V and J genes are TRBV6-5 and TRBJ2-1; D perhaps matches TRBD2 (5 bases). This CDR3 is 13 amino acids long. Germline V gives CDR1 MNHEY, CDR2 SVGAGI. With 6 bases removed from V and 7 bases from J, the gap between germline ends came to 13 bases. The chain's CDR3 is CASSLANINEQFF. CDR3 DNA: TGTGCCAGCAGCCTAGCTAACATAAATGAGCAGTTCTTC.

This CDR3 is CASKDEEDDEQFF. In nucleotides, the CDR3 is TGTGCCAGCAAAGATGAGGAGGATGATGAGCAGTTCTTC. The rearrangement links TRBV3-1 (or the pseudogene TRBV3-2) to TRBJ2-1; possible D gene TRBD2, 5 bases. Trimming stripped 7 bases from V and 8 bases from J, with 15 bases between. Germline loops: CDR1 LGHDT, CDR2 YNNKEL (reference sequence). The CDR3 runs 13 residues.

The chain couples TRBV3-1 (or the pseudogene TRBV3-2) to TRBJ2-2; D uncertain. Germline V gives CDR1 LGHDT, CDR2 YNNKEL (reference sequence). Trimming shortened V by 6 bases and J by 2 bases, and 7 bases separated the two germline ends. CDR3 size: 13 residues. CDR3 amino acids: CASRAGNTGELFF. The DNA of the CDR3 is TGTGCCAGCAGAGCAGGTAACACCGGGGAGCTGTTTTTT.

The CDR3 loop is CASGLATGKFPNYGYTF. The DNA for the CDR3 is TGTGCTAGTGGTTTGGCGACAGGGAAATTCCCTAACTATGGCTACACCTTC. The chain is built from TRBV12-5 and TRBJ1-2; 7 nucleotides align to TRBD1. V shed 1 base, J shed 0 bases, and the junction held 8 bases outside the gene matches. Germline CDR1 and CDR2: LGHNT and FRNRAP. CDR3 length equals 17 residues.

V and J are TRBV29-1 and TRBJ2-1, with TRBD2 matching 10 bases. Germline V CDR1 and CDR2: SQVTM, ANQGSEA. Germline trimming cut 4 bases from V and 2 bases from J; bases unmatched to any gene: 17. The CDR3 covers 19 residues. The CDR3 spells CSVVYLASGSGRAYNEQFF. The CDR3 bases are TGCAGCGTTGTCTACCTGGCTAGCGGGAGTGGTCGGGCCTACAATGAGCAGTTCTTC.

V gene TRBV27 combines with J gene TRBJ1-4; D unclear. CDR3 length: 16 amino acids. CDR1 is MNHEY, CDR2 SMNVEV, per germline (reference sequence). The germline V and J ends were trimmed by 3 bases and 0 bases, with 11 bases remaining between them. CDR3: CASSFNPVATNEKLFF. In nucleotides, the CDR3 is TGTGCCAGCAGTTTTAATCCAGTTGCAACTAATGAAAAACTGTTTTTT.

The V and J genes are TRBV3-1 (or the pseudogene TRBV3-2) and TRBJ2-3; TRBD1 matches at 7 bases. Germline-derived CDR1 and CDR2 are LGHDT and YNNKEL (reference sequence). Trimming at V came to 5 bases and at J to 4 bases, leaving 9 bases not matched to a gene. CDR3 length equals 15 residues. As DNA, the CDR3 is TGTGCCAGCAGCATCCGGACAGGTCTGGCAGATACGCAGTATTTT. As protein: CASSIRTGLADTQYF.

This clone appeared a single time. V and J are TRBV7-9 and TRBJ2-1; D is undetermined. Trimming shortened V by 2 bases and J by 9 bases, and 5 bases separated the two germline ends. CDR1 is SEHNR, CDR2 FQNEAQ, per germline (reference sequence). This CDR3 spans 11 amino acids. The CDR3 DNA sequence: TGTGCCAGCAGCTTATACGGTGAGCAGTTCTTC. It translates to CASSLYGEQFF.

The chain has TRBV6-5 and TRBJ1-5, with TRBD1 identical over 9 bases. Germline trimming cut 6 bases from V and 6 bases from J; bases unmatched to any gene: 9. Germline V gene sequence: CDR1 MNHEY, CDR2 SVGAGI. The CDR3 is 15 amino acids. The CDR3 loop reads CASSGDRGVGQPQHF. CDR3 coding DNA: TGTGCCAGCAGCGGTGACAGGGGGGTGGGTCAGCCCCAGCATTTT.

This clone was detected only once. The V and J genes are TRBV19 and TRBJ2-7; tentative D call: TRBD1 (5 bases). The CDR3 contains 13 residues. Trimming removed 5 bases from V and 4 bases from J, with 12 bases in between. Germline values: CDR1 LNHDA, CDR2 SQIVND (reference sequence). The CDR3 nucleotides read TGTGCCAGTAGTGGCCCAGGGTCTTACGAGCAGTACTTC. Its protein is CASSGPGSYEQYF.

The gene calls are TRBV12-3 or TRBV12-4 and TRBJ1-1; D gene unclear. This CDR3 contains 13 residues. The ends were cut back, 7 bases at V and 1 base at J, with 10 bases in the middle. The CDR3 reads CASNPHPNTEAFF. The CDR3 DNA follows: TGTGCCAGCAACCCACACCCGAACACTGAAGCTTTCTTT.

This chain links TRBV19 with TRBJ1-1; D ambiguous. The V end lost 5 bases, the J end lost 6 bases, and 10 bases lay between the germline ends. From germline, CDR1 is LNHDA and CDR2 SQIVND (reference sequence). The CDR3 contains 12 residues. CDR3 nucleotides: TGTGCCAGTAGTGGAAGTCGGGCTGAAGCTTTCTTT. Amino acid sequence: CASSGSRAEAFF.

The rearrangement uses TRBV7-2 and TRBJ1-6, with D uncertain. The CDR3 totals 12 residues. Germline values: CDR1 SGHTA, CDR2 FQGNSA. V shed 0 bases and J shed 12 bases, with 6 bases lying between them. CDR3 sequence: CASSLAGRPLHF. CDR3 nucleotide sequence: TGTGCCAGCAGCTTAGCGGGCAGACCCCTCCACTTT.

The gene calls are TRBV27 and TRBJ2-2; D possibly corresponds to TRBD2 (6 bases). Germline CDR1 is MNHEY and CDR2 is SMNVEV (reference sequence). V lost 6 bases and J 4 bases, leaving 18 bases between the germline ends. The CDR3 has 16 residues. CDR3 coding DNA: TGTGCCAGCAGGCGGGGCGTGGGGTTGACCACCGGGGAGCTGTTTTTT. Its protein is CASRRGVGLTTGELFF.